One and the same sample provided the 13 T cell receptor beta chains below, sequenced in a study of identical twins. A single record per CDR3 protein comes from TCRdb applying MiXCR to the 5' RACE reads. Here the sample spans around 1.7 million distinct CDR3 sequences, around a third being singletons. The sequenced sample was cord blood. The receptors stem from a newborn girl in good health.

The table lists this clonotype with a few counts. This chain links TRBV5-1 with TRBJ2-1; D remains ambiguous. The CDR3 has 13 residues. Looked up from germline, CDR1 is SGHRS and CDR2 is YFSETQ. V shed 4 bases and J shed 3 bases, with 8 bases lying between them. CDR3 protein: CASSRTLYNEQFF. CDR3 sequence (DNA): TGCGCCAGCAGCCGGACCCTCTACAATGAGCAGTTCTTC.

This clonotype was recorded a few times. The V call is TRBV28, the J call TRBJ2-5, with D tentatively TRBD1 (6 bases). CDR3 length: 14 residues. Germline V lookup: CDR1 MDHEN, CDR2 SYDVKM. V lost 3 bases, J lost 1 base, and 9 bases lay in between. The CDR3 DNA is TGTGCCAGCAGTTTGACAGGAGCCCAAGAGACCCAGTACTTC. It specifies CASSLTGAQETQYF.

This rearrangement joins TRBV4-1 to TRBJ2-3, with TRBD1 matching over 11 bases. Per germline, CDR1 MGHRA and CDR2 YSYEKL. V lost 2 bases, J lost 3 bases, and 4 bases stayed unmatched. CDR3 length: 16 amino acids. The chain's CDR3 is CASSQRDRGGTDTQYF. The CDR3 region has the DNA TGCGCCAGCAGCCAACGGGACAGGGGGGGGACAGATACGCAGTATTTT.

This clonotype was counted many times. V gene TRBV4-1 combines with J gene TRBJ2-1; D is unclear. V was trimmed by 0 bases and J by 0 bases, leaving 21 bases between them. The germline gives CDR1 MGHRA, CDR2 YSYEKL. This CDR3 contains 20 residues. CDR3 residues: CASSQERLLGWETSYNEQFF. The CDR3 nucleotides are TGCGCCAGCAGCCAAGAGAGACTGTTAGGGTGGGAAACCTCCTACAATGAGCAGTTCTTC.

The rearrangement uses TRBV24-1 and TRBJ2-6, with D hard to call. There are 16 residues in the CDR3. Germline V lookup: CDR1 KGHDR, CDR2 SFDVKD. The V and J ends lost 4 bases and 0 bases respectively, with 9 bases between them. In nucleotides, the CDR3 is TGTGCCACCAGTGACCGACAACGCTCTGGGGCCAACGTCCTGACTTTC. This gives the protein CATSDRQRSGANVLTF.

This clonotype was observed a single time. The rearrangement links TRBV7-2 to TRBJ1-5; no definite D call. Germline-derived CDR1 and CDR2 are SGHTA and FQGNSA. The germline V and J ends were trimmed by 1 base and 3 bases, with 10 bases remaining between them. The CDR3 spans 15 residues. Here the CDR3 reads CASSLENQLNQPQHF. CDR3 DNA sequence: TGTGCCAGCAGCTTAGAAAACCAGCTCAATCAGCCCCAGCATTTT.

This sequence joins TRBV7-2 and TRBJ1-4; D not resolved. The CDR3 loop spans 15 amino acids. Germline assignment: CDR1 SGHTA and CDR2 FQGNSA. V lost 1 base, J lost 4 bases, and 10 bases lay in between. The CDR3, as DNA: TGTGCCAGCAGCTTAGTAGGCCAGATTAATGAAAAACTGTTTTTT. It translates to CASSLVGQINEKLFF.

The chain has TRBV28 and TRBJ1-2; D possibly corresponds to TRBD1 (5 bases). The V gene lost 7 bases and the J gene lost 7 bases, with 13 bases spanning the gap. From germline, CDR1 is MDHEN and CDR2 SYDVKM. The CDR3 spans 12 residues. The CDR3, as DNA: TGTGCCAGCACCCTTGGGGCTTTTGGCTACACCTTC. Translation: CASTLGAFGYTF.

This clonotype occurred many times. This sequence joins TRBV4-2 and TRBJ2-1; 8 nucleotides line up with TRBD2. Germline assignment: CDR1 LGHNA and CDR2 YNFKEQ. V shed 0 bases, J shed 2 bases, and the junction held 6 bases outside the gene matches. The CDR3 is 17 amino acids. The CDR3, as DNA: TGTGCCAGCAGCCAAGATACAGCGGGAGTCACCTACAATGAGCAGTTCTTC. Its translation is CASSQDTAGVTYNEQFF.

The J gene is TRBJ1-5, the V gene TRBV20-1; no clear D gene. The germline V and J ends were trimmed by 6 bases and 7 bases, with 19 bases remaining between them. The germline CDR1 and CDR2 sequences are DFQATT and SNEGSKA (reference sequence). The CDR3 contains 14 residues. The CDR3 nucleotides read TGCAGTGCCCTCCAGAGAAGGGCGGGGCAGCCCCAGCATTTT. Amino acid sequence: CSALQRRAGQPQHF.

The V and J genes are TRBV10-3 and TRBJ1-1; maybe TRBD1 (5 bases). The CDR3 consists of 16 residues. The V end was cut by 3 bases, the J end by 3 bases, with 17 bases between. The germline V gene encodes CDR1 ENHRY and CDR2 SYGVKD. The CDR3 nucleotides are TGTGCCATCAGTGACCCAGGGCGTCTGGCGGACACTGAAGCTTTCTTT. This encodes CAISDPGRLADTEAFF.

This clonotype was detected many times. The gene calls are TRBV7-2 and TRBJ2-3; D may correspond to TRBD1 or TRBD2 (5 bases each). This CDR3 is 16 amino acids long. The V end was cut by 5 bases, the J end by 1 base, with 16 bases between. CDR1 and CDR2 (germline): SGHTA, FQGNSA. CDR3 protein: CASSHLRGSGTDTQYF. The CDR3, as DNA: TGTGCCAGCAGCCATCTTCGGGGCTCCGGCACAGATACGCAGTATTTT.

The CDR3 region is CASSPRRTGSPYNEQFF. CDR3 DNA: TGTGCCAGCTCACCACGCCGGACAGGAAGCCCCTACAATGAGCAGTTCTTC. V usage is TRBV18 and J usage is TRBJ2-1, with 7 bases lining up with TRBD1. Germline assignment: CDR1 KGHSH and CDR2 LQKENI. J was trimmed by 2 bases and V by 1 base; bases with no gene match: 8. This CDR3 has 17 residues.